This T cell receptor (beta chain) came from a study of cytomegalovirus exposure and HLA in healthy donors (dated 2017 in TCRdb). Describing the broader study: In an earlier analysis of some 550 of the donors, 276 Gb of sequence data and 117 million unique TCR beta sequences from about 179 million T cells were reported. An early release that covered several hundred HLA-typed donors contained approximately 300 gigabases of sequencing data and around 85 million unique TCR sequences. Of the approximately 400 genotyped donors, about 84% fell in the genetic ancestry cluster associated with self-reported Caucasian donors. The study aimed to test whether signatures of past pathogen exposure could be identified by cataloging public T cell receptors. The study profiled the T cell repertoires of approximately 700 subjects by immunosequencing and related them to cytomegalovirus serostatus. Along with the approximately 700-subject first cohort, a separate validation cohort of over a hundred different subjects was used. High-throughput TCR immunosequencing, statistical association of individual TCRs with disease status, and machine learning were combined to predict cytomegalovirus infection status. To study patterns of TCR occurrence, a later analysis re-analyzed previously published TCR beta repertoires from 650 to 750 donors and added high-resolution HLA genotyping. The later analysis used no new phenotypic data to find candidate immune exposures, relying instead on TCR beta sequences and their occurrence across donors. An earlier analysis of 450 to 750 of the donors used high-throughput TCR beta sequencing to judge whether each TCR beta V gene segment behaved as functional or pseudogenic. Donor age, sex, ethnicity and CMV serostatus were compiled alongside the repertoire data. A later genetic analysis used genome-wide SNP genotypes for about 60% of the 666 donors, treating that subset as a discovery cohort. Every discovery cohort repertoire had been produced on one sequencing platform. Class I and class II HLA loci were covered by the typing at four-digit resolution. Typing coverage varied by locus: roughly 629-640 donors for A, B, C, DRB1 and DQB1; around 560 for DQA1; over 600 for DPA1; roughly 450 for DPB1. Several DR-DQ haplotypes were treated as single units for association and clustering because of strong linkage in the cohort. On average, 235,054 unique TCR beta nucleotide sequences were sequenced per donor among more than 350 genotyped donors of the cohort, with roughly 18% of those sequences being non-productive.

The investigation overall reported the following: Presence/absence analyses assumed roughly uniform sequencing depth across donors, an assumption that may not hold. A later analysis reported that several top co-occurrence clusters appeared linked to parvovirus B19, influenza, CMV and Epstein-Barr virus. In an earlier analysis of fewer than 700 of the donors, most TCR beta V segments appeared in productive rearrangements about 90% or about 30% of the time, broadly matching IMGT annotations. In a later analysis, most CMV-associated TCR beta chains were found to appear HLA-restricted, with HLA associations seemingly driven largely by CMV exposure. Compared with equally common non-associated chains, HLA-associated TCR beta chains in a later analysis were more clonally expanded and had lower generation probabilities. Across donors, most TCR sequences were observed very rarely, whereas some public TCRs were present in many individuals. Roughly 17 rarely observed V segments, including chromosome 9 orphons, were excluded from the earlier analysis of several hundred of the donors because counts were too low. A total of 150 or so TCR beta chains were listed by the study as associated with cytomegalovirus. An association between a missense DCLRE1C variant and V-gene and J-gene trimming of TCR beta chains was found in a later genetic analysis and replicated in an independent cohort. Only TCR beta chains were sequenced in this cohort, and the absence of alpha or paired-chain data limited detectable features. At a false discovery rate of 0.05, a later analysis linked around 17,000 TCR beta sequences to specific HLA alleles. In a later analysis, the rate of TCR association differed among HLA loci, with DRB1 alleles having the most associated TCRs and HLA-C alleles having the fewest. HLA typing was unavailable for some donors at each locus, so association tests used only the typed subset. The 87-base-pair reads could not distinguish some IMGT-functional V segments, including TRBV6-2 and TRBV6-3, so those segments were excluded. For the cohort, immune exposure information was limited to CMV serostatus. The authors suggested that the approach could potentially be generalized to other disease states and immunological phenotypes. In vitro tests confirmed that a few of the cytomegalovirus-associated TCR beta chains recognize cytomegalovirus antigens. A further reported finding was that TCR beta sequences accurately predicted the HLA-A and HLA-B alleles for most subjects in the first cohort. According to a later genetic analysis, donors in an Asian-associated ancestry cluster had fewer N-insertions in productive TCRs than the roughly 670-donor mean. The classifier was reported to diagnose cytomegalovirus status with high specificity and sensitivity in both the original and validation cohorts. A group of highly shared sequence variants was considered likely to be a technical artifact of the sequencing pipeline. Linkage disequilibrium might explain the correlated functional status among segregating V segments, but an unknown experimental factor could not be ruled out. When HLA alleles, especially DR and DQ, strongly co-occurred, attributing TCR associations to individual alleles was difficult.

The cysteine opens and the phenylalanine closes a CDR3 of 13 amino acids. The kept DNA is CDR3 alone, 39 bases in frame from the first base. V was cut back by 4 bases and J by 7 bases, leaving a gap of 12 bases between them. Library preparation used the immunoSEQ multiplex PCR assay. A mixture of 60 forward primers for TCR Vbeta segments and 13 reverse primers for TCR Jbeta segments was used in the multiplex PCR. The CDR3 region of rearranged TCR beta genes was amplified from genomic DNA by a multiplex PCR assay. Amplified TCR beta libraries were sequenced as 87-base-pair reads on the Illumina HiSeq System. In the authors' own workflow: In a later analysis, some 80 million unique TCR beta chains were counted across the approximately 620 repertoires, and roughly 11 million of these chains were shared by at least two donors. Raw reads were error-corrected and collapsed into unique sequences with a nearest-neighbor algorithm that merged closely related sequences to remove PCR and sequencing errors. CDR3 sequences were aligned to IMGT reference sequences to assign V, D and J gene segments. For a sequence to be retained, at least a six-nucleotide match to both a V gene segment and a J gene segment was required. Rearrangements were called productive when the CDR3 lacked stop codons and stayed in frame with V and J; all others were non-productive. Following IMGT convention, CDR3 was defined as the stretch from the second conserved V-encoded cysteine up to the conserved J-encoded phenylalanine. The earlier analysis of 587 of the donors excluded sequences that lacked an unambiguous match to a single V gene segment. In an earlier analysis of approximately 560 of the donors, a V segment was called functional when productive rearrangements were above 56.7%, and segregating when the standard deviation between donors exceeded 5%. A statistical classification framework was built for diagnosing cytomegalovirus status from the catalog of TCR beta chain sequences. V and J gene assignment, in a later analysis, came from comparing TCR nucleotide sequences with IMGT/GENE-DB human TR gene sequences. A later analysis assigned CDR3 sequences and most-parsimonious VDJ recombination scenarios with the TCRdist pipeline. A later analysis defined each TCR beta chain by its CDR3 amino acid sequence plus V-gene family, and excluded reads lacking a unique V-gene family. In a later analysis, approximately 640 highly shared, low-generation-probability nucleotide sequences were removed to address suspected cross-contamination and a sequencing artifact. A later analysis calculated a clonal expansion index for each public chain from normalized within-repertoire ranks of inferred template counts. Generation probabilities in a later analysis came from a VDJ recombination model fitted to out-of-frame rearrangements, and those results were checked against IGoR. Hypergeometric tests were used in a later analysis to score TCR-TCR, TCR-HLA and TCR-CMV co-occurrence, with a repertoire-size bias correction applied to the TCR pairs. To estimate false discovery rates, a later analysis permuted the HLA or CMV assignments 20 times. In a later analysis, co-occurring TCRs were grouped using DBSCAN, with TCRdist sequence similarity added in when clustering inside HLA-allele-positive subsets. Repertoires with fewer than 30,000 or more than 120,000 public chains, plus five repertoires with anomalous nucleotide sharing, were excluded from co-occurrence clustering. The source is immuneACCESS, and TCRdb retained only in-frame sequences with V and J called. Part of the clones is not carried over; for the studies checked, unresolved V genes explain less than half of this, and the remainder is unexplained. V and J calls and clone size come straight from that table; D and trimming were deduced from the DNA. The sample includes 180,000 or so clones, with about three quarters observed a single time. Together, the top ten hold about 14% of the sample.

The cohort consisted of 600 to 750 healthy bone marrow donors. All cohort members were sampled while nominally healthy, although unrecorded immune exposures were likely present. The donor tested CMV seropositive and was one of the 289 seropositive cohort members. Every donor gave a peripheral blood sample, and the peripheral blood mononuclear cells from that sample were used for TCR beta sequencing. The Qiagen DNeasy Blood Extraction Kit was used to extract genomic DNA from the blood cell samples. About this clone itself: This clone's antigen is unknown. The record has no base qualities; no much larger clone is one base away.

Rearrangement joined TRBV23-1 to TRBJ2-3, and possibly TRBD2, on 5 matching bases. Being an ORF, TRBV23-1 has a function that is uncertain. The sequencing input was PBMCs. This clonotype was sampled from a man in his fifties in good health and CMV-seropositive. CDR3 reads: CASSRWRGNTQYF. The DNA reads TGCGCCAGCAGTCGGTGGAGAGGGAATACGCAGTATTTT.